This entry lists 18 T cell receptor beta chains sequenced from one sample in a study of human T cells and chemical hapten exposure listed by TCRdb under 2021. Per the publication, the time point label means: pre-sensitization, week 0. The sample's treatment or condition label, in plain terms: therapeutic diphenylcyclopropenone sensitization with weekly scalp DPC. Library creation used RACE. TCRdb lists the instrument as NextSeq 500. TCRdb reworked the public reads: Q25 trimming with fastp, MiXCR clone assembly, productive beta chains retained. Each record represents a unique CDR3 protein, reported with the most common genes and DNA among its rows. The sample data list some 200,000 distinct CDR3 sequences, and approximately 29% of these were observed just once. The ten largest clones capture roughly 3% of the sample. The material sequenced was whole blood, taken in connection with sensitization to the hapten diphenylcyclopropenone (DPC). The receptors originated from a woman aged 25 to 45 with alopecia areata. Some clones in this sample may be carry-over from other donors' samples.

This clonotype has a handful of counts. V usage is TRBV20-1 and J usage is TRBJ1-5, with TRBD1 identical over 10 bases. This CDR3 has 13 residues. V lost 6 bases and J lost 2; bases outside the gene matches: 1. Germline V gives CDR1 DFQATT, CDR2 SNEGSKA (reference sequence). The CDR3 DNA follows: TGCAGTGCGGGGACAGGGGGCAATCAGCCCCAGCATTTT. Translating gives CSAGTGGNQPQHF.

V and J are TRBV7-2 and TRBJ1-1; a weak D match, TRBD1 (5 bases). The CDR3 consists of 13 residues. The V and J ends lost 1 base and 11 bases respectively, with 14 bases between them. The germline gives CDR1 SGHTA, CDR2 FQGNSA. CDR3 sequence: CASSLEGEIGAFF. CDR3 in DNA: TGTGCCAGCAGCTTAGAAGGGGAGATCGGGGCTTTCTTT. The variable domain in full, completed from reference TRBV7-2 and TRBJ1-1, reads GAGVSQSPSNKVTEKGKDVELRCDPISGHTALYWYRQSLGQGLEFLIYFQGNSAPDKSGLPSDRFSAERTGGSVSTLTIQRTQQEDSAVYLCASSLEGEIGAFFGQGTRLTVV.

This clonotype has more than one count but fewer than ten. This chain links TRBV10-3 with TRBJ2-1, with 8 bases fitting TRBD2. The CDR3 contains 14 residues. Germline CDR1 and CDR2: ENHRY and SYGVKD. The V segment lost 5 bases and the J segment 4 bases; nucleotides outside the gene matches: 4. CDR3 sequence (DNA): TGTGCCATCAGTAGCGGGGGAAATTACAATGAGCAGTTCTTC. This translates into CAISSGGNYNEQFF.

This clonotype was seen a few times. The chain uses TRBV10-3 and TRBJ1-1, with D possibly matching TRBD1 (5 bases). The germline V gene encodes CDR1 ENHRY and CDR2 SYGVKD. Trimming removed 5 bases at V and 3 bases at J, with 13 bases between. This CDR3 is 14 amino acids long. CDR3: CAISQGGRDTEAFF. DNA for the CDR3: TGTGCCATCAGTCAGGGTGGGAGGGACACTGAAGCTTTCTTT.

The CDR3: CSASQQADQPQHF. As DNA, the CDR3 is TGCAGTGCTAGTCAGCAGGCGGATCAGCCCCAGCATTTT. The chain links TRBV20-1 to TRBJ1-5; D unclear. Trimming left V 3 bases short and J 5 bases short, with 11 bases between. Germline V gene lookup returns CDR1 DFQATT and CDR2 SNEGSKA (reference sequence). The CDR3 totals 13 residues.

The chain employs TRBV3-1 and TRBJ2-1; possibly TRBD1 for D (5 bases). CDR3 length equals 13 residues. Germline V gene sequence: CDR1 LGHDT, CDR2 YNNKEL (reference sequence). Deletions cut 4 bases from V and 13 bases from J, with 17 bases between. This CDR3 reads CASSPTRAWGQFF. CDR3 bases: TGTGCCAGCAGCCCCACCCGGGCATGGGGCCAGTTCTTC.

This clonotype was seen a few times. The chain uses TRBV29-1 and TRBJ1-2, with D unclear. The CDR3 is 8 residues long. Trimming stripped 4 bases from V and 7 bases from J, with 1 base between. Germline CDR1 reads SQVTM; CDR2 reads ANQGSEA. The CDR3 coding sequence is TGCAGCGTTGCTGGCTACACCTTC. As protein: CSVAGYTF.

This clonotype occurred a few times. This sequence joins TRBV7-9 and TRBJ2-3; 8 nucleotides line up with TRBD1. J gave up 2 bases and V 5 bases, and 12 bases lay outside the gene matches. Germline V gene lookup returns CDR1 SEHNR and CDR2 FQNEAQ (reference sequence). CDR3 size: 17 residues. CDR3 loop: CASSITSGGASTDTQYF. CDR3 in DNA: TGTGCCAGCAGCATCACTTCAGGGGGCGCGTCCACAGATACGCAGTATTTT. Filled out from reference TRBV7-9 and TRBJ2-3, the complete variable domain reads DTGVSQNPRHKITKRGQNVTFRCDPISEHNRLYWYRQTLGQGPEFLTYFQNEAQLEKSRLLSDRFSAERPKGSFSTLEIQRTEQGDSAMYLCASSITSGGASTDTQYFGPGTRLTVL.

The rearrangement joins TRBV5-1 to TRBJ2-7; possibly TRBD2 for D (5 bases). The V gene's germline CDR1 is SGHRS and CDR2 YFSETQ. CDR3 length: 13 residues. Trimming left V 4 bases short and J 4 bases short, with 12 bases between. CDR3 amino acids: CASSAGLSYEQYF. DNA for the CDR3: TGCGCCAGCAGCGCCGGACTGTCTTACGAGCAGTACTTC.

The chain couples TRBV9 to TRBJ2-7; TRBD2 matches 12 bases. V shed 0 bases, J shed 2 bases, and the junction held 9 bases outside the gene matches. The CDR3 is 18 residues long. Per germline, CDR1 SGDLS and CDR2 YYNGEE. CDR3 sequence reads: CASSVGPSGGAATYEQYF. The CDR3, as DNA: TGTGCCAGCAGCGTAGGGCCTAGCGGGGGGGCGGCAACCTACGAGCAGTACTTC.

Points on this clonotype: One junction end does not reproduce the germline sequence, and a read error may be involved. The chain couples TRBV7-3 to TRBJ1-5; D not certain. The CDR3 consists of 11 residues. From germline, CDR1 is SGHTA and CDR2 FQGTGA. CDR3 loop: CASRPSWTLTW. The CDR3 coding sequence is TGTGCCAGCAGGCCAAGCTGGACTCTAACTTGG.

This rearrangement joins TRBV7-9 to TRBJ2-7; D call uncertain. The germline V gene encodes CDR1 SEHNR and CDR2 FQNEAQ (reference sequence). The V end was cut by 0 bases, the J end by 6 bases, with 15 bases between. CDR3 length equals 15 residues. CDR3 sequence: CASSLALESATEQYF. CDR3 DNA sequence: TGTGCCAGCAGCTTAGCGCTAGAATCCGCCACCGAGCAGTACTTC.

This clonotype was seen more than once but under ten times. The V gene is TRBV10-3, the J gene TRBJ1-4; perhaps TRBD1 as D (6 bases). Germline values: CDR1 ENHRY, CDR2 SYGVKD. The CDR3 spans 16 residues. Trimming took 3 bases from V and 5 from J, leaving 16 bases between them. This chain's CDR3 is CAISERRGGTNEKLFF. CDR3 coding DNA: TGTGCCATCAGTGAACGTCGTGGGGGCACCAATGAAAAACTGTTTTTT.

The V gene is TRBV7-2, the J gene TRBJ1-6; 8 bases map to TRBD1. V shed 5 bases, J shed 10 bases, and the junction held 7 bases outside the gene matches. The CDR3 extends over 14 amino acids. CDR1 and CDR2 (germline): SGHTA, FQGNSA. DNA for the CDR3: TGTGCCAGCAGCCCTAGGACAGGGAACTCACCCCTCCACTTT. This codes for CASSPRTGNSPLHF.

The V and J genes are TRBV6-2 or TRBV6-3 and TRBJ2-7; tentatively, D is TRBD2 (5 bases). The CDR3 is 13 residues long. The germline V gene has CDR1 MNHEY and CDR2 SVGEGT. V was trimmed by 0 bases and J by 9 bases, leaving 12 bases between them. CDR3 residues: CASSYSGFAGQYF. CDR3 sequence (DNA): TGTGCCAGCAGTTACTCAGGGTTTGCGGGGCAGTACTTC.

The chain has TRBV28 and TRBJ2-3; TRBD2 matches at 7 bases. CDR3 length: 16 amino acids. Trimming cost V 5 bases and J 2 bases; bases outside gene matches: 10. Per the germline V gene, CDR1 is MDHEN and CDR2 is SYDVKM. CDR3: CASSPPGSGHTDTQYF. The CDR3 DNA is TGTGCCAGCAGTCCACCGGGTAGCGGGCACACAGATACGCAGTATTTT.

At least ten counts were recorded for this clonotype. The rearrangement joins TRBV20-1 to TRBJ2-7; TRBD1 matches at 7 bases. V trimming: 2 bases; J trimming: 2 bases; junction bases outside the gene matches: 12. CDR3 length: 16 residues. Germline V gene lookup returns CDR1 DFQATT and CDR2 SNEGSKA (reference sequence). This CDR3 reads CSARSLGQGDTYEQYF. The CDR3 region has the DNA TGCAGTGCTAGAAGTTTAGGGCAGGGGGACACCTACGAGCAGTACTTC.

The CDR3 here is CASSAGFDTEAFF. In DNA form, the CDR3 reads TGTGCCAGCAGTGCGGGGTTCGACACTGAAGCTTTCTTT. The V call is TRBV6-4, the J call TRBJ1-1, with unresolved D. CDR3 length: 13 amino acids. Germline V gives CDR1 MRHNA, CDR2 SNTAGT. V lost 4 bases and J 3 bases, leaving 9 bases between the germline ends.